Listed below are T cell receptor beta chains from one sample, sequenced in a study of T-cell memory formation after mild COVID-19. TCRdb passed the 5' RACE reads through MiXCR, listing each CDR3 protein once. The sample shows roughly 380,000 distinct CDR3 sequences, 25% to 30% of them seen only once. Sequences were obtained from PBMCs or a T cell subset sorted from them (not recorded which). The receptors come from an adult woman who had mild COVID-19 (a few samples of this study predate the infection). Cell type and time point are not known. Both conserved end residues are part of each CDR3. The D gene is left open where the match is weak. Rows give clone size only sometimes, using once, few, many, or a class for an expanded clone.

D | J | size | length | V | CDR3 | DNA
TRBD2 | TRBJ2-7 | many | 18 | TRBV5-6 | CASSHWRLAGLFSYEQYF | TGTGCCAGCAGTCATTGGCGGTTAGCGGGACTCTTCTCCTACGAGCAGTACTTC
TRBD2 | TRBJ2-7 | - | 19 | TRBV20-1 | CSARLWGLASALGSYEQYF | TGCAGTGCTCGTCTCTGGGGACTAGCGAGCGCACTTGGCTCCTACGAGCAGTACTTC
- | TRBJ1-1 | few | 15 | TRBV4-1 | CASSQEGQLNTEAFF | TGCGCCAGCAGCCAGGAGGGACAATTGAACACTGAAGCTTTCTTT
- | TRBJ2-5 | - | 14 | TRBV5-6 | CASSEKQSEETQYF | TGTGCCAGCTCGGAGAAGCAGAGCGAAGAGACCCAGTACTTC
TRBD2 | TRBJ2-1 | few | 15 | TRBV12-3/TRBV12-4 | CASSFGTSSYNEQFF | TGTGCCAGCAGTTTTGGGACTAGCTCCTACAATGAGCAGTTCTTC
- | TRBJ2-1 | few | 13 | TRBV14 | CASTNSSYNEQFF | TGTGCCAGCACAAATAGCTCCTACAATGAGCAGTTCTTC
- | TRBJ2-1 | few | 10 | TRBV7-9 | CASSFTEQFF | TGTGCCAGCAGCTTTACGGAGCAGTTCTTC
- | TRBJ1-5 | - | 14 | TRBV15 | CATSRGEGRQPQHF | TGTGCCACCAGCAGAGGGGAAGGGAGGCAGCCCCAGCATTTT
- | TRBJ2-7 | few | 15 | TRBV5-6 | CASRQKGTTSYEQYF | TGTGCCAGCCGTCAAAAGGGGACAACTTCCTACGAGCAGTACTTC
TRBD2 | TRBJ2-3 | - | 17 | TRBV7-3 | CASSLQGLAGETDTQYF | TGTGCCAGCAGCTTACAGGGACTAGCGGGAGAGACAGATACGCAGTATTTT
- | TRBJ2-4 | - | 14 | TRBV21-1 | CASSNGVAKNIQYF | TGTGCCAGCAGCAATGGGGTAGCCAAAAACATTCAGTACTTC
- | TRBJ1-5 | few | 14 | TRBV20-1 | CSALDSFSNQPQHF | TGCAGTGCTTTAGACAGCTTTAGCAATCAGCCCCAGCATTTT
- | TRBJ2-1 | - | 15 | TRBV7-3 | CASSVNGQQSDEQFF | TGTGCCAGCAGCGTCAACGGACAGCAGTCTGATGAGCAGTTCTTC
- | TRBJ2-5 | few | 15 | TRBV6-5 | CASSQPGTAQETQYF | TGTGCCAGCAGCCAACCCGGGACGGCTCAAGAGACCCAGTACTTC
- | TRBJ1-2 | few | 14 | TRBV6-2/TRBV6-3 | CASSPPQGLGGYTF | TGTGCCAGCAGTCCCCCCCAGGGTCTGGGAGGCTACACCTTC
- | TRBJ2-1 | - | 19 | TRBV24-1 | CATSDPYNPTGVTREEQFF | TGTGCCACCAGTGATCCCTACAACCCGACAGGCGTTACGCGCGAGGAGCAGTTCTTC
- | TRBJ1-5 | - | 13 | TRBV7-9 | CASSRAGSEPQHF | TGTGCCAGCAGCCGCGCAGGGTCAGAGCCCCAGCATTTT
- | TRBJ2-7 | few | 14 | TRBV12-3/TRBV12-4 | CASSHSGLNYEQYF | TGTGCCAGCAGCCACAGCGGGCTAAACTACGAGCAGTACTTC
TRBD2 | TRBJ2-1 | few | 15 | TRBV5-1 | CASTTGTSGIGEQFF | TGCGCCAGTACGACCGGGACTAGCGGGATCGGTGAGCAGTTCTTC
- | TRBJ1-2 | - | 13 | TRBV7-2 | CASSFWGGYGYTF | TGTGCCAGCAGCTTCTGGGGAGGGTATGGCTACACCTTC
TRBD1 | TRBJ2-7 | - | 16 | TRBV4-3 | CASSQTTGGLIYEQYF | TGCGCCAGCAGCCAGACCACAGGGGGCCTCATCTACGAGCAGTACTTC
TRBD1 | TRBJ2-5 | once | 16 | TRBV7-9 | CASSSVPGQGGKTQYF | TGTGCCAGCAGCTCGGTCCCGGGACAGGGGGGGAAGACCCAGTACTTC
- | TRBJ1-2 | - | 15 | TRBV7-8 | CASSLGFGDWDGYTF | TGTGCCAGCAGCTTGGGGTTTGGGGACTGGGATGGCTACACCTTC
TRBD2 | TRBJ2-7 | few | 15 | TRBV5-5 | CASSLASGRLYEQYF | TGTGCCAGCAGCTTGGCTAGCGGAAGACTCTACGAGCAGTACTTC
- | TRBJ2-7 | - | 15 | TRBV5-6 | CASSLEEGWFSEQYF | TGTGCCAGCAGCTTGGAAGAGGGGTGGTTTAGCGAGCAGTACTTC
TRBD1 | TRBJ1-1 | - | 14 | TRBV12-3/TRBV12-4 | CASSKGQQNTEAFF | TGTGCCAGCAGTAAGGGACAGCAGAACACTGAAGCTTTCTTT
- | TRBJ2-1 | few | 15 | TRBV4-2 | CASSQDMRGGNEQFF | TGTGCCAGCAGCCAAGATATGCGGGGCGGCAATGAGCAGTTCTTC
TRBD1 | TRBJ2-3 | - | 15 | TRBV5-1 | CASSVQGDRTDTQYF | TGCGCCAGCAGTGTACAGGGGGACCGCACAGATACGCAGTATTTT
TRBD1 | TRBJ1-2 | few | 15 | TRBV5-1 | CASSFLTGGSYGYTF | TGCGCCAGCAGCTTTCTGACAGGGGGCAGTTATGGCTACACCTTC
- | TRBJ2-1 | - | 12 | TRBV7-9 | CASRSKGREQFF | TGTGCCAGCAGGTCCAAAGGGCGTGAGCAGTTCTTC
- | TRBJ2-5 | - | 15 | TRBV7-3 | CASSLRGSVKETQYF | TGTGCCAGCAGCTTAAGAGGGTCCGTGAAAGAGACCCAGTACTTC
- | TRBJ2-5 | - | 14 | TRBV5-5 | CASDPGRSLGTQYF | TGTGCCTCTGACCCGGGCAGGTCATTAGGGACCCAGTACTTC
- | TRBJ1-1 | few | 13 | TRBV27 | CASSLRFGTEAFF | TGTGCCAGCAGTTTAAGGTTCGGCACTGAAGCTTTCTTT
- | TRBJ2-1 | - | 14 | TRBV13 | CASSDRLAYNEQFF | TGTGCCAGCAGCGATCGACTAGCCTACAATGAGCAGTTCTTC
TRBD1 | TRBJ2-1 | - | 15 | TRBV5-1 | CASSFGQGARNEQFF | TGCGCCAGCAGCTTTGGACAGGGGGCAAGGAATGAGCAGTTCTTC
TRBD2 | TRBJ2-1 | - | 14 | TRBV11-1 | CASSPRRELREQFF | TGTGCCAGCAGCCCCCGGCGGGAGCTTCGGGAGCAGTTCTTC